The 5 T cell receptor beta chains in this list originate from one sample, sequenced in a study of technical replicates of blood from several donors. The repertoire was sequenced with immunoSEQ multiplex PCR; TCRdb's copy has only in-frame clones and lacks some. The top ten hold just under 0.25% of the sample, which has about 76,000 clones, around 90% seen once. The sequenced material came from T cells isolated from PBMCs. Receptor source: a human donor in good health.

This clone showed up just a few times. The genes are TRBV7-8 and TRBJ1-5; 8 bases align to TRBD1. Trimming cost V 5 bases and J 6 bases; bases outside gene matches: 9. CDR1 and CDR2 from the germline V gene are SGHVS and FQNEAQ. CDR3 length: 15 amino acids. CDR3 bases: TGTGCCAGCAGCCGTGACAGGGGTCCATCTCAGCCCCAGCATTTT. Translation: CASSRDRGPSQPQHF. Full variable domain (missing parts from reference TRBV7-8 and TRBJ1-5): GAGVSQSPRYKVAKRGQDVALRCDPISGHVSLFWYQQALGQGPEFLTYFQNEAQLDKSGLPSDRFFAERPEGSVSTLKIQRTQQEDSAVYLCASSRDRGPSQPQHFGDGTRLSIL.

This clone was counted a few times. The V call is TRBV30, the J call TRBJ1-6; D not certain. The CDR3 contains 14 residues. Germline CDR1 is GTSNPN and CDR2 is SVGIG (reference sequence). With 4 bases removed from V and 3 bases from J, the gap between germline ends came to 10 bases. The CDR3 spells CAWTEGSYNSPLHF. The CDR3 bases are TGTGCCTGGACCGAGGGCAGCTATAATTCACCCCTCCACTTT.

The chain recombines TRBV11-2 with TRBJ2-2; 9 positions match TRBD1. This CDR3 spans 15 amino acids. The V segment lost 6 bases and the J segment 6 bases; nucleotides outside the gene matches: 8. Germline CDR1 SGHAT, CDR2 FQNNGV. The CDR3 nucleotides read TGTGCCAGCAGACCCGACAGGGACAGGGCCGGGGAGCTGTTTTTT. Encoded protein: CASRPDRDRAGELFF.

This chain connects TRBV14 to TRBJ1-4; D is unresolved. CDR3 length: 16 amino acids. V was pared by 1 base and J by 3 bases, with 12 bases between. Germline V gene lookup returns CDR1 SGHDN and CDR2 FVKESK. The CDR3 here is CASSQGLGVANEKLFF. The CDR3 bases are TGTGCCAGCAGCCAAGGTTTGGGAGTAGCTAATGAAAAACTGTTTTTT.

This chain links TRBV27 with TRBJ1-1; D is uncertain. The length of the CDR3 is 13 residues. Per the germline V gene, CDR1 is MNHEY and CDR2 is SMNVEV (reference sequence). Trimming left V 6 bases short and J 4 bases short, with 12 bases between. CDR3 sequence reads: CASSNTGSTEAFF. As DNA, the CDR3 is TGTGCCAGCAGCAATACCGGGAGCACTGAAGCTTTCTTT.